The 13 T cell receptor beta chains below all came from one sample that was sequenced in a study of shared clonotypes between healthy human individuals. In the naive CD8 group, cells lacked CD45RO and were positively selected for CCR7, so terminally differentiated effector memory CD45RA+ cells were left out. Here immunoSEQ multiplex PCR was the method, and the copy in TCRdb shows in-frame clones only, minus some. This table holds around 2,100,000 clones, roughly 94% found once. Sequencing input: naive CD8+ T cells sorted from blood. The receptors were sampled from a man between 18 and 29 years old in good health.

This rearrangement joins TRBV9 to TRBJ1-2, with a possible D match to TRBD1 (5 bases). V lost 4 bases to trimming and J lost 4 bases, with 14 bases between them. Looked up from germline, CDR1 is SGDLS and CDR2 is YYNGEE. This CDR3 has 14 residues. The DNA of the CDR3 is TGTGCCAGCAGCACATTCCAGGGTTCCTATGGCTACACCTTC. Its translation: CASSTFQGSYGYTF.

The gene calls are TRBV7-9 and TRBJ2-2, with D tentatively TRBD1 (5 bases). With 7 bases removed from V and 1 base from J, the gap between germline ends came to 13 bases. The CDR3 totals 15 residues. In germline, CDR1 is SEHNR, CDR2 FQNEAQ (reference sequence). The CDR3 DNA reads TGTGCCAGCATCAAGGCAGGGTTGAACACCGGGGAGCTGTTTTTT. Translating gives CASIKAGLNTGELFF.

The chain recombines TRBV28 with TRBJ2-6; D is unclear. This CDR3 has 15 amino acids. The V and J ends lost 1 base and 0 bases respectively, with 4 bases between them. Germline-derived CDR1 and CDR2 are MDHEN and SYDVKM. CDR3 bases: TGTGCCAGCAGTTTATATTCCTCTGGGGCCAACGTCCTGACTTTC. It is translated as CASSLYSSGANVLTF.

The rearrangement uses TRBV7-6 and TRBJ2-5; D ambiguous. The CDR3 extends over 17 amino acids. With 1 base removed from V and 5 bases from J, the gap between germline ends came to 20 bases. Germline values: CDR1 SGHVS, CDR2 FNYEAQ. CDR3 residues: CASSLGVPAYSPETQYF. CDR3 sequence (DNA): TGTGCCAGCAGCTTAGGAGTCCCGGCGTATTCCCCCGAGACCCAGTACTTC.

The chain combines TRBV28 with TRBJ1-2; D gene ambiguous. Germline CDR1 reads MDHEN; CDR2 reads SYDVKM. V lost 4 bases to trimming and J lost 0 bases, with 6 bases between them. This CDR3 comprises 13 residues. CDR3 in amino acids: CASSSSSNYGYTF. The CDR3 region has the DNA TGTGCCAGCAGTTCGTCTTCTAACTATGGCTACACCTTC.

In regard to this clone: Other DNA variants within this sample encode the same CDR3. The rearrangement uses TRBV9 and TRBJ2-5; perhaps TRBD1 as D (7 bases). CDR1 SGDLS and CDR2 YYNGEE come from the germline V gene. The V end lost 3 bases, the J end lost 2 bases, and 11 bases lay between the germline ends. The CDR3 is 14 amino acids. CDR3 nucleotide sequence: TGTGCCAGCAGCGAGGCAGGGGGGCAAGAGACCCAGTACTTC. Protein: CASSEAGGQETQYF.

Of note for this clone: The same CDR3 can be traced to other DNA sequences in this sample. The genes are TRBV5-8 and TRBJ1-1; D not certain. V gave up 4 bases and J gave up 1 base, with 8 bases separating them. Germline lookup yields CDR1 SGHTS and CDR2 YDEGEE. The CDR3 is made up of 13 amino acids. The CDR3 loop reads CASSLGPNTEAFF. CDR3 DNA sequence: TGTGCCAGCAGCCTAGGACCGAACACTGAAGCTTTCTTT. The full variable domain, in which reference TRBV5-8 and TRBJ1-1 provide the parts outside the CDR3, is EAGVTQSPTHLIKTRGQQATLRCSPISGHTSVYWYQQALGLGLQFLLWYDEGEERNRGNFPPRFSGRQFPNYSSELNVNALELEDSALYLCASSLGPNTEAFFGQGTRLTVV.

A note on this clone: The identical CDR3 is also encoded by other nucleotide sequences in the sample. V usage is TRBV19 and J usage is TRBJ1-5; no clear D. CDR3 length: 14 amino acids. Trimming took 6 bases from V and 1 from J, leaving 10 bases between them. CDR1 is LNHDA and CDR2 is SQIVND in the germline V gene (reference sequence). The CDR3 region is CASSLTQSNQPQHF. The CDR3 nucleotides read TGTGCCAGTAGCCTGACACAGAGCAATCAGCCCCAGCATTTT. Full variable domain (outside the CDR3, taken from reference TRBV19 and TRBJ1-5): DGGITQSPKYLFRKEGQNVTLSCEQNLNHDAMYWYRQDPGQGLRLIYYSQIVNDFQKGDIAEGYSVSREKKESFPLTVTSAQKNPTAFYLCASSLTQSNQPQHFGDGTRLSIL.

The chain combines TRBV7-9 with TRBJ1-1; D is perhaps TRBD1 (6 bases). The CDR3 length is 14 residues. Germline V lookup: CDR1 SEHNR, CDR2 FQNEAQ (reference sequence). The ends were cut back, 5 bases at V and 1 base at J, with 11 bases in the middle. CDR3 nucleotides: TGTGCCAGCAGCAACCAGGGACAGAACACTGAAGCTTTCTTT. The encoded protein is CASSNQGQNTEAFF.

For this clone: This CDR3 is also generated by other DNA sequences in the sample. The V gene is TRBV9, the J gene TRBJ2-1; D possibly matches TRBD1 or TRBD2 (6 bases each). Trimming shortened V by 0 bases and J by 8 bases, and 9 bases separated the two germline ends. From germline, CDR1 is SGDLS and CDR2 YYNGEE. The CDR3 is 13 amino acids. The CDR3 loop is CASSVGRGDEQFF. The DNA of the CDR3 is TGTGCCAGCAGCGTAGGGAGGGGGGATGAGCAGTTCTTC.

The rearrangement joins TRBV15 to TRBJ2-5; D might be TRBD1 (6 bases). Deletions cut 0 bases from V and 1 base from J, with 9 bases between. In germline, CDR1 is LNHNV, CDR2 YYDKDF (reference sequence). CDR3 length equals 15 residues. The CDR3: CATSRDWTVQETQYF. CDR3 nucleotide sequence: TGTGCCACCAGCAGAGATTGGACAGTCCAAGAGACCCAGTACTTC.

The V call is TRBV9, the J call TRBJ2-3, with D unclear. The CDR3 runs to 15 residues. V lost 3 bases and J lost 0, with 11 bases in between. Germline V gene sequence: CDR1 SGDLS, CDR2 YYNGEE. CDR3 loop: CASSAPTSSTDTQYF. In nucleotides, the CDR3 is TGTGCCAGCAGCGCGCCCACGTCTAGCACAGATACGCAGTATTTT.

The chain carries TRBV5-1 and TRBJ2-7; 9 bases line up with TRBD1. Germline V gives CDR1 SGHRS, CDR2 YFSETQ. There are 16 residues in the CDR3. V dropped 0 bases and J dropped 1; count of bases not matched to a gene: 5. CDR3 region: CASSLATGGLSYEQYF. CDR3 sequence (DNA): TGCGCCAGCAGCTTGGCCACAGGGGGCCTTTCCTACGAGCAGTACTTC.